What follows are 30 T cell receptor beta chains derived from one specimen sequenced in a study of T cells in Graves' hyperthyroidism and ophthalmopathy. Researchers amplified the TCR beta CDR3 regions from RNA transcripts. The HTBI primer set was used in a first-round RT-PCR of the TCR CDR3. TCRdb itself ran the multiplex PCR reads through MiXCR, one entry per CDR3 protein. The table lists about 360,000 distinct CDR3 sequences, roughly 12% of them singletons. The sample consisted of blood. The source of these receptors is a young man with Graves' hyperthyroidism that later progressed to Graves' ophthalmopathy.

This clonotype appeared many times. The chain uses TRBV4-2 and TRBJ1-1; no firm D call. Trimming removed 2 bases from V and 2 bases from J, with 6 bases in between. Germline V lookup: CDR1 LGHNA, CDR2 YNFKEQ. The CDR3 sequence is 13 residues long. DNA for the CDR3: TGTGCCAGCAGCCAATGGAGAAACACTGAAGCTTTCTTT. Protein product: CASSQWRNTEAFF.

Many counts were recorded for this clonotype. The rearrangement uses TRBV18 and TRBJ2-5; TRBD1 matches at 7 bases. From germline, CDR1 is KGHSH and CDR2 LQKENI. The CDR3 consists of 14 residues. The J segment lost 1 base and the V segment lost 2 bases, leaving 1 base of the junction unmatched. CDR3 nucleotides: TGTGCCAGCTCACCAAGGGACAGCCAAGAGACCCAGTACTTC. The encoded protein is CASSPRDSQETQYF.

This clonotype appeared many times. The rearrangement links TRBV7-6 to TRBJ2-1; weak D call: TRBD1 (6 bases). Germline CDR1 reads SGHVS; CDR2 reads FNYEAQ. The CDR3 extends over 13 amino acids. The germline V and J ends were trimmed by 5 bases and 7 bases, with 12 bases remaining between them. CDR3 DNA: TGTGCCAGCAGCCGAATACAGGGAAATGAGCAGTTCTTC. It yields the protein CASSRIQGNEQFF.

Points on this clonotype: A much larger clone lies a single base off, so this may be a read error. The chain uses TRBV9 and TRBJ1-1; no reliable D call. The CDR3 extends over 13 amino acids. Germline V gene data show CDR1 as SGDLS and CDR2 as YYNGEE. CDR3 bases: TGTGCCAGCAGCGTAGCTACGAACACTGAAGTTTTCTTT. Protein: CASSVATNTEVFF.

At least ten counts were recorded for this clonotype. V is TRBV20-1 and J is TRBJ2-2, with 7 bases aligning to TRBD2. The CDR3 length is 15 residues. CDR1 is DFQATT, CDR2 SNEGSKA, per germline (reference sequence). With 2 bases clipped from V and 7 bases from J, the junction kept 10 bases outside the gene matches. CDR3 nucleotide sequence: TGCAGTGCTAGACAGCGTACTAGCGATGGCGGGGAGCTGTTTTTT. Translated, it gives CSARQRTSDGGELFF.

This clonotype was observed at least ten times. The rearrangement links TRBV20-1 to TRBJ2-7; TRBD1 matches at 8 bases. The CDR3 covers 15 residues. Unmatched junction bases numbered 12, after V lost 5 bases and J lost 3 bases. Looked up from germline, CDR1 is DFQATT and CDR2 is SNEGSKA (reference sequence). CDR3 protein: CSAPHRDRSLYEQYF. CDR3 DNA: TGCAGTGCTCCTCACCGGGACAGGAGCCTCTACGAGCAGTACTTC.

This clonotype was seen only a few times. V usage is TRBV28 and J usage is TRBJ1-3, with no clear D. Germline lookup yields CDR1 MDHEN and CDR2 SYDVKM. The CDR3 is made up of 13 amino acids. V lost 6 bases and J lost 8, with 14 bases in between. The CDR3 DNA follows: TGTGCCAGCAGATCGAGGTTCAGAGACACCATATATTTT. This encodes CASRSRFRDTIYF.

This clonotype has a count of ten or more. This chain uses TRBV11-2 with TRBJ1-6; D ambiguous. Per the germline V gene, CDR1 is SGHAT and CDR2 is FQNNGV. The CDR3 has 13 amino acids. Trimming shortened V by 3 bases and J by 6 bases, and 6 bases separated the two germline ends. CDR3 region: CASSFVLNSPLHF. The CDR3 DNA follows: TGTGCCAGCAGCTTCGTCCTTAATTCACCCCTCCACTTT.

This clonotype appeared many times. This sequence joins TRBV28 and TRBJ2-1; the match to TRBD1 covers 11 bases. The junction had 7 bases not matched to a gene; V was cut back by 6 bases and J by 3 bases. This CDR3 contains 16 residues. Per the germline V gene, CDR1 is MDHEN and CDR2 is SYDVKM. The CDR3 DNA reads as TGTGCCAGCAGCGGGGACAGGGGGTTCGGCTACAATGAGCAGTTCTTC. It translates to CASSGDRGFGYNEQFF.

This clonotype appeared a few times. The rearrangement links TRBV20-1 to TRBJ2-5, with TRBD2 matching over 8 bases. V lost 6 bases, J lost 5 bases, and 23 bases stayed unmatched. The CDR3 covers 18 residues. Germline values: CDR1 DFQATT, CDR2 SNEGSKA (reference sequence). CDR3 bases: TGCAGTGCCAAACGACGAACTAGGCTAGCGGGCCTCCGGGAGACCCAGTACTTC. The encoded protein is CSAKRRTRLAGLRETQYF.

The chain recombines TRBV25-1 with TRBJ2-1, with 7 bases that match TRBD1. Losses at the gene ends were 2 bases for V and 3 bases for J; bases not matched to a gene: 7. CDR1 is MGHDK and CDR2 is SYGVNS in the germline V gene. The CDR3 is 16 residues long. CDR3 loop: CASSETTGASYNEQFF. CDR3 nucleotides: TGTGCCAGCAGTGAAACAACAGGGGCCAGCTACAATGAGCAGTTCTTC.

V and J are TRBV19 and TRBJ2-1; 7 positions agree with TRBD2. V trimming: 5 bases; J trimming: 4 bases; junction bases outside the gene matches: 5. Per the germline V gene, CDR1 is LNHDA and CDR2 is SQIVND (reference sequence). This CDR3 has 14 residues. The CDR3 region has the DNA TGTGCCAGTAGTCGGCTAGCGGCTTACAATGAGCAGTTCTTC. Encoded protein: CASSRLAAYNEQFF.

Only a few counts were recorded for this clonotype. The chain links TRBV5-1 to TRBJ2-7, with D unclear. The ends were cut back, 0 bases at V and 5 bases at J, with 15 bases in the middle. This CDR3 has 15 amino acids. Germline V gives CDR1 SGHRS, CDR2 YFSETQ. DNA for the CDR3: TGCGCCAGCAGCTTGGCCGGAGCCTACGGCCACGAGCAGTACTTC. This sequence encodes CASSLAGAYGHEQYF. Variable domain in full (rest from reference TRBV5-1 and TRBJ2-7): KAGVTQTPRYLIKTRGQQVTLSCSPISGHRSVSWYQQTPGQGLQFLFEYFSETQRNKGNFPGRFSGRQFSNSRSEMNVSTLELGDSALYLCASSLAGAYGHEQYFGPGTRLTVT.

In its sample, this clonotype was seen many times. The chain employs TRBV5-8 and TRBJ2-7; D perhaps matches TRBD1 (5 bases). Germline V CDR1 and CDR2: SGHTS, YDEGEE. Trimming stripped 1 base from V and 2 bases from J, with 16 bases between. The CDR3 has 16 amino acids. The CDR3 nucleotides are TGTGCCAGCAGCTTGTCTTGGCATGTGACAGCCTACGAGCAGTACTTC. It specifies CASSLSWHVTAYEQYF.

There are many counts of this clonotype. CDR3 residues: CASSLDVYTEAFF. In DNA form, the CDR3 reads TGTGCCAGCAGCTTAGACGTGTACACTGAAGCTTTCTTT. This chain links TRBV11-2 with TRBJ1-1; D remains unclear. The CDR3 is 13 residues long. The germline gives CDR1 SGHAT, CDR2 FQNNGV. V shed 0 bases and J shed 3 bases, with 5 bases lying between them.

The table lists this clonotype with many counts. One end of the junction fails to match germline, which may point to a read error. This chain connects TRBV7-2 to TRBJ2-5; D tentatively fits TRBD1 or TRBD2 (5 bases each). The CDR3 sequence is 13 residues long. CDR1 and CDR2 from the germline V gene are SGHTA and FQGNSA. CDR3 bases: TGTGCCAGCTGCTTAGCCGGGGCGGAGACCCAGTACTTC. Its protein is CASCLAGAETQYF.

The sample holds many counts of this clonotype. CDR3 coding DNA: TGTGCCAGCAGTCTTCGCGGGCCTAACTATGGCTACACCTTC. Its protein is CASSLRGPNYGYTF. This chain connects TRBV28 to TRBJ1-2; unclear D gene. The germline V gene encodes CDR1 MDHEN and CDR2 SYDVKM. This CDR3 region has 14 residues. The V and J ends lost 5 bases and 0 bases respectively, with 10 bases between them.

This clonotype was detected ten times or more. The CDR3 nucleotides read TGTGCCAGCAGCTTAGATGGGACAGCCCAAATCTATGGCTACACCTTC. As protein: CASSLDGTAQIYGYTF. The chain combines TRBV7-9 with TRBJ1-2; TRBD1 matches 7 bases. With 1 base clipped from V and 4 bases from J, the junction kept 9 bases outside the gene matches. This CDR3 comprises 16 residues. Germline V gene sequence: CDR1 SEHNR, CDR2 FQNEAQ (reference sequence). Full variable domain (outside the CDR3, taken from reference TRBV7-9 and TRBJ1-2): DTGVSQNPRHKITKRGQNVTFRCDPISEHNRLYWYRQTLGQGPEFLTYFQNEAQLEKSRLLSDRFSAERPKGSFSTLEIQRTEQGDSAMYLCASSLDGTAQIYGYTFGSGTRLTVV.

This chain joins TRBV6-2 or TRBV6-3 and TRBJ2-7; 7 bases are shared with TRBD1. With 5 bases clipped from V and 0 bases from J, the junction kept 7 bases outside the gene matches. The CDR3 spans 15 residues. Germline V gene data show CDR1 as MNHEY and CDR2 as SVGEGT. The CDR3 reads CASSPWTGSSYEQYF. For the CDR3, the DNA is TGTGCCAGCAGTCCTTGGACAGGCAGCTCCTACGAGCAGTACTTC.

The V and J genes are TRBV30 and TRBJ1-4, with a tentative D call TRBD1 (5 bases). The CDR3 has 14 residues. V lost 4 bases, J lost 10 bases, and 19 bases lay in between. Germline V lookup: CDR1 GTSNPN, CDR2 SVGIG (reference sequence). The CDR3 is CAWNSGTLIRKLFF. In DNA, the CDR3 is TGTGCCTGGAACTCAGGGACTCTAATCCGAAAACTGTTTTTT. The entire variable domain, with the rest obtained from reference TRBV30 and TRBJ1-4, is as follows: SQTIHQWPATLVQPVGSPLSLECTVEGTSNPNLYWYRQAAGRGLQLLFYSVGIGQISSEVPQNLSASRPQDRQFILSSKKLLLSDSGFYLCAWNSGTLIRKLFFGSGTQLSVL.

This clonotype was seen many times. The J gene is TRBJ1-1, the V gene TRBV6-1; the D is unclear. Per the germline V gene, CDR1 is MNHNS and CDR2 is SASEGT. V lost 2 bases to trimming and J lost 3 bases, with 10 bases between them. CDR3 length equals 14 residues. CDR3 loop: CASSEKSTYTEAFF. CDR3 in DNA: TGTGCCAGCAGTGAAAAAAGTACCTACACTGAAGCTTTCTTT.

At least ten counts were recorded for this clonotype. The chain employs TRBV12-3 or TRBV12-4 and TRBJ1-6; D ambiguous. V was trimmed by 3 bases and J by 0 bases, leaving 9 bases between them. CDR3 length: 16 residues. CDR3: CASSFDGSSYNSPLHF. The CDR3 nucleotides read TGTGCCAGCAGTTTCGACGGGAGCTCCTATAATTCACCCCTCCACTTT.

This clonotype has more than one count but fewer than ten. The V gene is TRBV28, the J gene TRBJ1-5, with D tentatively TRBD1 (6 bases). The CDR3 has 15 residues. V was trimmed by 6 bases and J by 6 bases, leaving 18 bases between them. Germline CDR1 is MDHEN and CDR2 is SYDVKM. In DNA, the CDR3 is TGTGCCAGCAGAGAAAGTAGGGGGGCCGTTCAGCCCCAGCATTTT. It translates to CASRESRGAVQPQHF.

This chain joins TRBV9 and TRBJ2-3, with TRBD2 matching over 15 bases. J was trimmed by 11 bases and V by 4 bases; bases with no gene match: 11. The CDR3 has 16 residues. Germline values: CDR1 SGDLS, CDR2 YYNGEE. In nucleotides, the CDR3 is TGTGCCAGCAGCCGCCGGACTAGCGGGGGGGGTATAGGGCAGTATTTT. This translates into CASSRRTSGGGIGQYF.

This clonotype was seen at least ten times. The chain employs TRBV20-1 and TRBJ2-3, with D maybe TRBD2 (7 bases). The V gene's germline CDR1 is DFQATT and CDR2 SNEGSKA (reference sequence). This CDR3 comprises 14 residues. V shed 1 base and J shed 3 bases, with 11 bases lying between them. Written as DNA, the CDR3 is TGCAGTGCTAGAGGGCGGGGGCGAACAGATACGCAGTATTTT. Amino acids: CSARGRGRTDTQYF.

This chain connects TRBV6-6 to TRBJ1-6; D uncertain. The length of the CDR3 is 12 residues. Germline V gives CDR1 MNHNY, CDR2 SVGAGI (reference sequence). Trimming shortened V by 1 base and J by 5 bases, and 0 bases separated the two germline ends. The CDR3 DNA reads as TGTGCCAGCAGTTACTATAATTCACCCCTCCACTTT. Its protein product is CASSYYNSPLHF.

The table lists this clonotype with a few counts. V gene TRBV29-1 combines with J gene TRBJ1-4; tentative D call: TRBD1 (6 bases). Trimming pared 0 bases from V and 0 bases from J, leaving 8 bases between. Per germline, CDR1 SQVTM and CDR2 ANQGSEA. This CDR3 spans 15 amino acids. The CDR3 DNA reads TGCAGCGTTGAAGATAGGACAGCAACTAATGAAAAACTGTTTTTT. It codes for CSVEDRTATNEKLFF.

V usage is TRBV7-2 and J usage is TRBJ2-1; no reliable D call. CDR1 is SGHTA, CDR2 FQGNSA, per germline. The CDR3 runs to 12 residues. V dropped 11 bases and J dropped 0 bases, with 8 bases sitting between them. Written as DNA, the CDR3 is TGTGCCGGTTCGAGCTCCTACAATGAGCAGTTCTTC. Its translation is CAGSSSYNEQFF.

This clonotype was recorded many times. This chain connects TRBV20-1 to TRBJ1-1; 10 bases are shared with TRBD1. The CDR3 is 14 amino acids. From germline, CDR1 is DFQATT and CDR2 SNEGSKA (reference sequence). V shed 5 bases and J 4 bases; nucleotides not matched to a gene: 7. The CDR3 DNA is TGCAGTGCTGCCGGGACAGGGGCGACCACTGAAGCTTTCTTT. It translates to CSAAGTGATTEAFF.

This CDR3 is CASSTSGQGVTEAFF. Here the CDR3 DNA reads TGTGCCAGTAGTACCTCGGGACAGGGGGTCACTGAAGCTTTCTTT. This rearrangement joins TRBV19 to TRBJ1-1; TRBD1 matches at 11 bases. After removal of 4 bases from V and 4 bases from J, the junction contained 5 bases not matched to a gene. The CDR3 sequence is 15 residues long. Germline V gene sequence: CDR1 LNHDA, CDR2 SQIVND (reference sequence).